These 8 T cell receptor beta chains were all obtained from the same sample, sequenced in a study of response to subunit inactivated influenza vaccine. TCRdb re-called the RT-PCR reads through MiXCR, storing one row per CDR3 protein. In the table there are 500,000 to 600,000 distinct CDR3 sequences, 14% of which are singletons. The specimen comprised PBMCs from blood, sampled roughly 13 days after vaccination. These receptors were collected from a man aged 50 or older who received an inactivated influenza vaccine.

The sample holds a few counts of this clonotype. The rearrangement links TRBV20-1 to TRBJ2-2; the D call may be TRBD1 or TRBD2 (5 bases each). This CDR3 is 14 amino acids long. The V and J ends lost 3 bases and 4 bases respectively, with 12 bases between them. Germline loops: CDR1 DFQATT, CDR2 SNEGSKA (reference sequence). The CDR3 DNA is TGCAGTGCTAGTCAGGGACGGAGCACCGGGGAGCTGTTTTTT. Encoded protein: CSASQGRSTGELFF.

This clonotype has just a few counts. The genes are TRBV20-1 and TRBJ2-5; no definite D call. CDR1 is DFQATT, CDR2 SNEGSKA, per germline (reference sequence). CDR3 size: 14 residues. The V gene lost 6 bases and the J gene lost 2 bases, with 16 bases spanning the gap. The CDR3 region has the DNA TGCAGTGCCCCCATCGCAAGCGAACAAGAGACCCAGTACTTC. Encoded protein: CSAPIASEQETQYF.

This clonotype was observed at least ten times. The CDR3 sequence: CASSFSSGRGQETQYF. The CDR3 DNA reads as TGCGCCAGCAGCTTTTCTAGCGGGAGAGGGCAAGAGACCCAGTACTTC. V gene TRBV5-1 combines with J gene TRBJ2-5; TRBD2 matches 10 bases. The CDR3 consists of 16 residues. Looked up from germline, CDR1 is SGHRS and CDR2 is YFSETQ. Unmatched junction bases numbered 6, after V lost 2 bases and J lost 2 bases.

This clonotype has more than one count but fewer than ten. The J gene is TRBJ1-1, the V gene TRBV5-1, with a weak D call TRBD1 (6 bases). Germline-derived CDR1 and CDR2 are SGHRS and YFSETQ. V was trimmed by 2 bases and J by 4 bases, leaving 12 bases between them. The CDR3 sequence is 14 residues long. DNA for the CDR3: TGCGCCAGCAGCTTTAGACAGGCTCCCACTGAAGCTTTCTTT. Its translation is CASSFRQAPTEAFF.

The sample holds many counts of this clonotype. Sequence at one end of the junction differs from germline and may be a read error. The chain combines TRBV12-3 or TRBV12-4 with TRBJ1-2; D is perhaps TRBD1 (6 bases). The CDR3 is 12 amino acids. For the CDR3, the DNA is TGTGCCAGCAGCTTAGGGGGGGGAGGCTACACCTTC. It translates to CASSLGGGGYTF.

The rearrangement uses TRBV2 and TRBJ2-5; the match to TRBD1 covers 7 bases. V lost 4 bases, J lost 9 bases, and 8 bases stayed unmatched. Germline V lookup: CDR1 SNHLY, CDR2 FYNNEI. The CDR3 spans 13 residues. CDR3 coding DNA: TGTGCCAGCAGTGGGGACAGAGTCGGGGCCCAGTACTTC. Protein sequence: CASSGDRVGAQYF.

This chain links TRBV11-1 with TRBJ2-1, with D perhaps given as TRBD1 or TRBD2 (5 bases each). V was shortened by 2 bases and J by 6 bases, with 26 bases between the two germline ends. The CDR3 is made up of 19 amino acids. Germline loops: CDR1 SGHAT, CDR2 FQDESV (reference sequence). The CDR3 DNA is TGTGCCAGCAGCTTATTTCTAGGGTTCGGGACCCGCCACCTCAATGAGCAGTTCTTC. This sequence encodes CASSLFLGFGTRHLNEQFF.

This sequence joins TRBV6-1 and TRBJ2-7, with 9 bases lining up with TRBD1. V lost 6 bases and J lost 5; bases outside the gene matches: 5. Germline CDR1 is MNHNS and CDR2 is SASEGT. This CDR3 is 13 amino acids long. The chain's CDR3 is CASRKDRGHEQYF. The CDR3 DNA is TGTGCCAGCAGGAAGGACAGGGGCCACGAGCAGTACTTC.